The next 15 T cell receptor beta chains were all read from a single sample in a study of shared clonotypes between healthy human individuals. Data came from immunoSEQ multiplex PCR; TCRdb stores just in-frame clones and leaves some out. The sample carries under 600,000 clones, around 95% recorded once. Sequenced: naive CD4+ T cells sorted from blood. The subset: CD45RA+ positively selected. The source is a woman aged 25 to 39 in good health.

V and J are TRBV6-1 and TRBJ2-7, with 12 bases fitting TRBD1. This CDR3 is built from 16 residues. Germline V gene lookup returns CDR1 MNHNS and CDR2 SASEGT. V lost 2 bases to trimming and J lost 4 bases; unmatched junction nucleotides: 6. In DNA form, the CDR3 reads TGTGCCAGCAGTGAAACCCTGGGACAGGGGGCTTACGAGCAGTACTTC. This sequence encodes CASSETLGQGAYEQYF.

This clone was seen once. The chain links TRBV7-2 to TRBJ2-2; 8 bases align to TRBD2. The V and J ends lost 1 base and 5 bases, in that order; junction bases with no gene match: 6. CDR3 size: 16 residues. Germline V gives CDR1 SGHTA, CDR2 FQGNSA. CDR3 residues: CASSLGASGRTGELFF. The CDR3 nucleotides are TGTGCCAGCAGCTTAGGGGCCAGCGGGAGAACCGGGGAGCTGTTTTTT.

This clone was seen a single time. The rearrangement links TRBV5-1 to TRBJ2-1; the D is unclear. The V end was cut by 4 bases, the J end by 2 bases, with 13 bases between. Germline CDR1 reads SGHRS; CDR2 reads YFSETQ. The CDR3 has 15 amino acids. CDR3 sequence (DNA): TGCGCCAGCAGCGAACCGGGCAAGCCCTACAATGAGCAGTTCTTC. Translating gives CASSEPGKPYNEQFF.

The gene calls are TRBV2 and TRBJ2-1, with 9 bases fitting TRBD2. This CDR3 is built from 13 residues. CDR1 and CDR2 (germline): SNHLY, FYNNEI. The CDR3: CAYSSGVSNEQFF. Here the CDR3 DNA reads TGTGCTTATTCTAGCGGGGTGTCCAATGAGCAGTTCTTC.

As DNA, the CDR3 is TGTGCCAGCAGCTTAGCTGCCTCTCAAGAGACCCAGTACTTC. Its protein product is CASSLAASQETQYF. This chain connects TRBV7-9 to TRBJ2-5; D is undetermined. In germline, CDR1 is SEHNR, CDR2 FQNEAQ (reference sequence). The CDR3 consists of 14 residues. Deletions cut 0 bases from V and 2 bases from J, with 7 bases between.

This chain connects TRBV28 to TRBJ2-3, with 9 bases identical to TRBD2. The V segment lost 3 bases and the J segment 0 bases; nucleotides outside the gene matches: 22. Germline lookup yields CDR1 MDHEN and CDR2 SYDVKM. This CDR3 region has 22 residues. The CDR3 coding sequence is TGTGCCAGCAGTTTGCCGAAAGGGTGGAAGCGGGAGGACCCCCCTAGCACAGATACGCAGTATTTT. The encoded protein is CASSLPKGWKREDPPSTDTQYF.

The chain joins TRBV13 to TRBJ2-2; 8 nucleotides align to TRBD2. This CDR3 region has 16 residues. V trimming: 0 bases; J trimming: 3 bases; junction bases outside the gene matches: 3. CDR1 PRHDT and CDR2 FYEKMQ come from the germline V gene (reference sequence). The DNA of the CDR3 is TGTGCCAGCAGCTTAGGACTAGCGGCACACACCGGGGAGCTGTTTTTT. This gives the protein CASSLGLAAHTGELFF. Based on the CDR3 plus reference TRBV13 and TRBJ2-2, the full variable domain is AAGVIQSPRHLIKEKRETATLKCYPIPRHDTVYWYQQGPGQDPQFLISFYEKMQSDKGSIPDRFSAQQFSDYHSELNMSSLELGDSALYFCASSLGLAAHTGELFFGEGSRLTVL.

This clone has only one observation. The chain has TRBV5-8 and TRBJ2-7; TRBD1 aligns across 10 bases. Trimming took 4 bases from V and 6 from J; bases not matched to a gene: 10. Per the germline V gene, CDR1 is SGHTS and CDR2 is YDEGEE. CDR3 length: 15 residues. CDR3: CASSRRDRGYSEQYF. CDR3 in DNA: TGTGCCAGCAGCCGAAGGGACAGGGGTTATTCCGAGCAGTACTTC.

The V call is TRBV4-1, the J call TRBJ1-1, with D maybe TRBD1 (6 bases). Germline V gene sequence: CDR1 MGHRA, CDR2 YSYEKL. Between the trimmed V and J ends, which lost 1 base and 2 bases, there was a span of 17 bases. There are 17 residues in the CDR3. As DNA, the CDR3 is TGCGCCAGCAGCCAAGCTGGGGGGCCAGGCCGAAACACTGAAGCTTTCTTT. This gives the protein CASSQAGGPGRNTEAFF.

The CDR3 nucleotides are TGCGCCAGCAGTGCCCAGGGGGCGAGCCAAGAGACCCAGTACTTC. Amino acid sequence: CASSAQGASQETQYF. The rearrangement links TRBV10-1 to TRBJ2-5, with TRBD1 matching over 8 bases. The CDR3 has 15 residues. Germline V lookup: CDR1 WNHNN, CDR2 SYGVQD (reference sequence). V was clipped by 4 bases and J by 1 base; unmatched bases: 5.

The chain links TRBV28 to TRBJ1-5; 11 nucleotides match TRBD1. The CDR3 covers 13 residues. Per the germline V gene, CDR1 is MDHEN and CDR2 is SYDVKM. The V gene end was trimmed by 6 bases and the J gene end by 8 bases; junction bases not matched to a gene: 3. This CDR3 reads CASRRTGGEPQHF. CDR3 DNA: TGTGCCAGCAGGAGGACAGGGGGCGAGCCCCAGCATTTT.

The V and J genes are TRBV6-6 and TRBJ2-5, with D maybe TRBD2 (5 bases). The J call could be wrong; TRBJ2-7 is a better fit for the DNA end. CDR1 and CDR2 (germline): MNHNY, SVGAGI (reference sequence). The CDR3 has 12 amino acids. CDR3 in DNA: TGTGCCAGCAGTTACGCGGGCCACGAGCAGTACTTC. Amino acid sequence: CASSYAGHEQYF.

This chain links TRBV7-2 with TRBJ1-2; D call uncertain. The CDR3 runs to 15 residues. CDR1 SGHTA and CDR2 FQGNSA come from the germline V gene. Trimming removed 2 bases at V and 3 bases at J, with 13 bases between. The chain's CDR3 is CASSLMGDSHYGYTF. CDR3 sequence (DNA): TGTGCCAGCAGCTTAATGGGTGATTCTCACTATGGCTACACCTTC.

This sequence joins TRBV29-1 and TRBJ2-1; D uncertain. CDR3 size: 13 residues. Germline CDR1 reads SQVTM; CDR2 reads ANQGSEA. V gave up 3 bases and J gave up 12 bases, with 18 bases separating them. The CDR3 nucleotides are TGCAGCGTTGAGCCCAAGGACGGTGCCCGGCAGTTCTTC. It is translated as CSVEPKDGARQFF.

J is TRBJ1-2 and V is TRBV6-1; D may be TRBD1 (6 bases). CDR3 length equals 13 residues. The V gene lost 1 base and the J gene lost 3 bases, with 6 bases spanning the gap. Germline V gene lookup returns CDR1 MNHNS and CDR2 SASEGT. CDR3 coding DNA: TGTGCCAGCAGTGAAGACAGGGACTATGGCTACACCTTC. Protein product: CASSEDRDYGYTF.